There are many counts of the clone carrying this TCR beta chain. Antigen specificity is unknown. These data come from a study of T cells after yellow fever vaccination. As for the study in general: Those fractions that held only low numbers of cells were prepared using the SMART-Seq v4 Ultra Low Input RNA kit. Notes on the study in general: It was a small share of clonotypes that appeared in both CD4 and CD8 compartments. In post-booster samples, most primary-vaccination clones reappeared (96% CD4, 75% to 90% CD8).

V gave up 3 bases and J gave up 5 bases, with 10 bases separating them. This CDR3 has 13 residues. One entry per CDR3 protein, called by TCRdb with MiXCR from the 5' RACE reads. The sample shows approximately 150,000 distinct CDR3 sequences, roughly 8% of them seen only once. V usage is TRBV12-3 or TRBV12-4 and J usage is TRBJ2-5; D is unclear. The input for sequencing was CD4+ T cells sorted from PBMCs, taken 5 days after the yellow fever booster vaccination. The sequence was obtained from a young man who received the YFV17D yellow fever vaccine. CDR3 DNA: TGTGCCAGCAGTTTTGAACAAAAGGAGACCCAGTACTTC. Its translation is CASSFEQKETQYF.